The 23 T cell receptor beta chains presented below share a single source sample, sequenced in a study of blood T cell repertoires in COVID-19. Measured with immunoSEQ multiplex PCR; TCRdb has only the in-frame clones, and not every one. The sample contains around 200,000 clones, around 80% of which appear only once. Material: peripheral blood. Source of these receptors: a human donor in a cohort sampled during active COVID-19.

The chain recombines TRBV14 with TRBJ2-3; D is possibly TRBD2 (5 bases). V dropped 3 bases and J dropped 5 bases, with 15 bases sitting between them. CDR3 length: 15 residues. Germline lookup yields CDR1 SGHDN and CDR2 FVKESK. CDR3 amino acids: CASSQWPPEEDTQYF. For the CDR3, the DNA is TGTGCCAGCAGCCAGTGGCCTCCGGAGGAAGATACGCAGTATTTT.

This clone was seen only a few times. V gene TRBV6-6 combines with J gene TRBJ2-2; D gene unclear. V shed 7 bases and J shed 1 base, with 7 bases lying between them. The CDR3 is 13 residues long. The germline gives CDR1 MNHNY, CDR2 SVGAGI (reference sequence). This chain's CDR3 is CASTSWNTGELFF. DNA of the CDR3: TGTGCCAGCACCAGTTGGAACACCGGGGAGCTGTTTTTT.

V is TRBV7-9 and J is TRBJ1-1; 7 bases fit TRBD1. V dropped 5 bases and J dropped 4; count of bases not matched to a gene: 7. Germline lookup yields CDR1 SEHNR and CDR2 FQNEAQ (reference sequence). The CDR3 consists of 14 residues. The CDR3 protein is CASSARQGGTEAFF. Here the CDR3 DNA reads TGTGCCAGCAGCGCCCGACAGGGAGGCACTGAAGCTTTCTTT.

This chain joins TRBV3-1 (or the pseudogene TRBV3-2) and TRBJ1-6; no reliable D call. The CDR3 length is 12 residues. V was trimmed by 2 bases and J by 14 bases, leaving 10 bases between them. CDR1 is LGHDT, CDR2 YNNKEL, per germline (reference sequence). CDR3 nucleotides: TGTGCCAGCAGCCAATCAGTTTTGGCCCTCCACTTT. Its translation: CASSQSVLALHF.

DNA of the CDR3: TGTGCCAGCACCGCGGGGGGAGGCTACGAGCAGTACTTC. Encoded protein: CASTAGGGYEQYF. The chain carries TRBV6-5 and TRBJ2-7; 8 positions match TRBD2. Germline V gene data show CDR1 as MNHEY and CDR2 as SVGAGI. The CDR3 contains 13 residues. The V and J ends lost 7 bases and 3 bases, in that order; junction bases with no gene match: 5.

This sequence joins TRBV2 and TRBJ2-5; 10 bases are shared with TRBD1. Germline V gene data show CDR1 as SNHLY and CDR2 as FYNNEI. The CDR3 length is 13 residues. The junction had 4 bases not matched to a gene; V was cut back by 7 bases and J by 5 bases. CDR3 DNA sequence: TGTGCCAGCACCACGGACAGGGGGGAGACCCAGTACTTC. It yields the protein CASTTDRGETQYF.

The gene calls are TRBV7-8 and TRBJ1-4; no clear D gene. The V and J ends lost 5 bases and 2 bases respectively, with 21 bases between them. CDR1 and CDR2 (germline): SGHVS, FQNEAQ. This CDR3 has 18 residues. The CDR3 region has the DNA TGTGCCAGCAGCCCCACCGTTGGAGGGCAGTCCACTAATGAAAAACTGTTTTTT. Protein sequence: CASSPTVGGQSTNEKLFF. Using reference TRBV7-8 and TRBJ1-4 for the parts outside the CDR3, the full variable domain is GAGVSQSPRYKVAKRGQDVALRCDPISGHVSLFWYQQALGQGPEFLTYFQNEAQLDKSGLPSDRFFAERPEGSVSTLKIQRTQQEDSAVYLCASSPTVGGQSTNEKLFFGSGTQLSVL.

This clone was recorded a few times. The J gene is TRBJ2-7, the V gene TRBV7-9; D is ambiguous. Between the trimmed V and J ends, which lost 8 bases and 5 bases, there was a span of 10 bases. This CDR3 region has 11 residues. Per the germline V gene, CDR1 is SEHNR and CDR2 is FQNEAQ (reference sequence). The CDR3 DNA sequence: TGTGCCAGCTCAGACACCCACGAGCAGTACTTC. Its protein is CASSDTHEQYF.

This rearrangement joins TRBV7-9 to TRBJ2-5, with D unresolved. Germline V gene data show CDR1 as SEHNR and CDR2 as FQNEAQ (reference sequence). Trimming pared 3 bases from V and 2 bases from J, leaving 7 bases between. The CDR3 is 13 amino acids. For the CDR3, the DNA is TGTGCCAGCAGCTTCAATCGGCAAGAGACCCAGTACTTC. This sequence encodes CASSFNRQETQYF.

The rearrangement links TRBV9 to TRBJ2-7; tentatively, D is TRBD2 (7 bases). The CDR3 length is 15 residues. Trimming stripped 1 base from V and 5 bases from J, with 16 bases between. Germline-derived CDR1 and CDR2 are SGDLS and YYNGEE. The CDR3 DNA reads TGTGCCAGCAGCGTATCCGCGGGGGCCCTCCACGAGCAGTACTTC. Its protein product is CASSVSAGALHEQYF.

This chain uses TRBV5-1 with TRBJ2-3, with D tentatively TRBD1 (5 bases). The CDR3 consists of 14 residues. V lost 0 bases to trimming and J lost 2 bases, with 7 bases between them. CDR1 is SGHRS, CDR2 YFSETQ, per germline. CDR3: CASSLDRSTDTQYF. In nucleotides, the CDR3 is TGCGCCAGCAGCTTGGACAGGTCCACAGATACGCAGTATTTT.

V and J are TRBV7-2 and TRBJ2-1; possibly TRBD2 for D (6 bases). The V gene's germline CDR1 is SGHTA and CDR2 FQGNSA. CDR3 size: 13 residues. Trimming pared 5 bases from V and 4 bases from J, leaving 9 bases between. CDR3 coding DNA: TGTGCCAGCAGCCTCAGCGGGTACAATGAGCAGTTCTTC. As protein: CASSLSGYNEQFF.

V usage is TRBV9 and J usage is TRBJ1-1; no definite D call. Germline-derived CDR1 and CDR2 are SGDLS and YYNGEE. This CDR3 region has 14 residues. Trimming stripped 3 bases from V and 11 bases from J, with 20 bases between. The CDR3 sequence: CASSAVYSGLNAFF. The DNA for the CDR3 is TGTGCCAGCAGCGCCGTCTACAGCGGCCTCAACGCTTTCTTT.

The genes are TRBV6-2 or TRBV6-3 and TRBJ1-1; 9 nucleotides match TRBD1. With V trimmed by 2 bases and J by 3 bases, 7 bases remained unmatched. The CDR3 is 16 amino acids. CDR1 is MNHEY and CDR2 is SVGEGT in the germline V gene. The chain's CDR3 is CASSYLMTGGDTEAFF. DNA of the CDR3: TGTGCCAGCAGTTACCTAATGACAGGGGGGGACACTGAAGCTTTCTTT.

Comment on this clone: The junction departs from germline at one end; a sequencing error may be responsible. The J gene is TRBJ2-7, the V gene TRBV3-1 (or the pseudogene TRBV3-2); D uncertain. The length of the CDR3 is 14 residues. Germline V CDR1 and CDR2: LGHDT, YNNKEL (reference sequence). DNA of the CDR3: TGTGCCAGCAGCCAGGCAGTTGTCTCCAACGAGCAGTACTTC. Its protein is CASSQAVVSNEQYF.

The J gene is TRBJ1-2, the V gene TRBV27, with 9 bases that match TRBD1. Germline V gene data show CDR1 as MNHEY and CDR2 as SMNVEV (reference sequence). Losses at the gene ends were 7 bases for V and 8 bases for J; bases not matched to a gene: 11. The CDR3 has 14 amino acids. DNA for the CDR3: TGTGCCAGCACTCCTTCGGGACAGGGAGGCGGCTACACCTTC. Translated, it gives CASTPSGQGGGYTF.

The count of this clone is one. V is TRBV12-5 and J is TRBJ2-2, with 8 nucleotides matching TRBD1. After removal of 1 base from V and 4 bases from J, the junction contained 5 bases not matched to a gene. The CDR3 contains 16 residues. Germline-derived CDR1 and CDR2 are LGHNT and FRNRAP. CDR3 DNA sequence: TGTGCTAGTGGTTTGGATACAGGGGGTCTCACCGGGGAGCTGTTTTTT. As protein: CASGLDTGGLTGELFF. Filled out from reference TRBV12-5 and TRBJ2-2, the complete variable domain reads DARVTQTPRHKVTEMGQEVTMRCQPILGHNTVFWYRQTMMQGLELLAYFRNRAPLDDSGMPKDRFSAEMPDATLATLKIQPSEPRDSAVYFCASGLDTGGLTGELFFGEGSRLTVL.

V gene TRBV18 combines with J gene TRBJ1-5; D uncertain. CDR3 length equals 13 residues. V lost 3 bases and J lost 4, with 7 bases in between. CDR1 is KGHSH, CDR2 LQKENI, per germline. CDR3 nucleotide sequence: TGTGCCAGCTCACCCACCGGGAATCAGCCCCAGCATTTT. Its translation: CASSPTGNQPQHF. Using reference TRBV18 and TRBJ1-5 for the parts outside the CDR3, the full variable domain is NAGVMQNPRHLVRRRGQEARLRCSPMKGHSHVYWYRQLPEEGLKFMVYLQKENIIDESGMPKERFSAEFPKEGPSILRIQQVVRGDSAAYFCASSPTGNQPQHFGDGTRLSIL.

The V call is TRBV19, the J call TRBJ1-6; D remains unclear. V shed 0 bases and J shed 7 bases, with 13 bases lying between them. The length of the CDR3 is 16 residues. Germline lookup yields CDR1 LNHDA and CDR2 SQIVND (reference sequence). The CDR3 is CASSIDLGSSNSPLHF. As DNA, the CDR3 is TGTGCCAGTAGTATAGATCTCGGCAGTAGCAATTCACCCCTCCACTTT.

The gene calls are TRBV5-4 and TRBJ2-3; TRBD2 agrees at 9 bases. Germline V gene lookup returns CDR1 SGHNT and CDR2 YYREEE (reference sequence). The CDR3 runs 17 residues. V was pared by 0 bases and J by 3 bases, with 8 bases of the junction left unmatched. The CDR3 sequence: CASSLDGAGGPTDTQYF. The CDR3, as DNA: TGTGCCAGCAGCTTGGATGGCGCGGGGGGGCCTACAGATACGCAGTATTTT.

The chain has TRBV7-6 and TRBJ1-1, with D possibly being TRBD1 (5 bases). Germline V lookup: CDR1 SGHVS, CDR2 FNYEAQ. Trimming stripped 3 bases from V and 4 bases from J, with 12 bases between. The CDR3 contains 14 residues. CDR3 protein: CASSFQTGSTEAFF. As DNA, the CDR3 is TGTGCCAGCAGCTTTCAAACAGGTTCCACTGAAGCTTTCTTT. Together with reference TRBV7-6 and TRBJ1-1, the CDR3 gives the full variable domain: GAGVSQSPRYKVTKRGQDVALRCDPISGHVSLYWYRQALGQGPEFLTYFNYEAQQDKSGLPNDRFSAERPEGSISTLTIQRTEQRDSAMYRCASSFQTGSTEAFFGQGTRLTVV.

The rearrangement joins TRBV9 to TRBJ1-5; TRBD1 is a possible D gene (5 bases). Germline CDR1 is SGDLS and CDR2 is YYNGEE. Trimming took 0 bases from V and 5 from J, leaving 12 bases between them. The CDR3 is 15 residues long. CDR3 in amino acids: CASSVDGGADQPQHF. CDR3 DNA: TGTGCCAGCAGCGTAGACGGAGGGGCGGATCAGCCCCAGCATTTT.

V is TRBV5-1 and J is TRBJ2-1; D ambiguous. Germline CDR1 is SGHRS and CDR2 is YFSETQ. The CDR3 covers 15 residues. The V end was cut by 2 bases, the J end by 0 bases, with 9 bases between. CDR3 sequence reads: CASSFSVNSYNEQFF. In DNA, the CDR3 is TGCGCCAGCAGCTTCTCGGTAAACTCCTACAATGAGCAGTTCTTC.